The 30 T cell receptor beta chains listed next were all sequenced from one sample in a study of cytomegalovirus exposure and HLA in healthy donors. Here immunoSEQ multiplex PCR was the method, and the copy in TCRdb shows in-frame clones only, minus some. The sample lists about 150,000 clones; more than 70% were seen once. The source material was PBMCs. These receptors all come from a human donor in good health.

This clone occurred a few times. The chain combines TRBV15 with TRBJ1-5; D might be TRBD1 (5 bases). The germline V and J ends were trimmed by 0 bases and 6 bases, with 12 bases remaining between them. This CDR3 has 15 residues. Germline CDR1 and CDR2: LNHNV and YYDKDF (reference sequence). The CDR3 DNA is TGTGCCACCAGCAGAGATAGCCAGGGTGGTCAGCCCCAGCATTTT. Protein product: CATSRDSQGGQPQHF.

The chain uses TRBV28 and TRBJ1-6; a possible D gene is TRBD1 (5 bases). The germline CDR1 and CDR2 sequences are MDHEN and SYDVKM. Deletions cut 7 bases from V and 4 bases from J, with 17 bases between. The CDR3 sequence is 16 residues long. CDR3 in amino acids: CASTSPVGVYNSPLHF. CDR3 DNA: TGTGCCAGCACCTCCCCGGTAGGGGTTTATAATTCACCCCTCCACTTT.

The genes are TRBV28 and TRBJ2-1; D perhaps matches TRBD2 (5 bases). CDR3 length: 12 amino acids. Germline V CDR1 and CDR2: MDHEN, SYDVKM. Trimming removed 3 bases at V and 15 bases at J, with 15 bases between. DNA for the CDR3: TGTGCCAGCAGTTTCCCTCAGGCGGGCGCGTTCTTC. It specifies CASSFPQAGAFF.

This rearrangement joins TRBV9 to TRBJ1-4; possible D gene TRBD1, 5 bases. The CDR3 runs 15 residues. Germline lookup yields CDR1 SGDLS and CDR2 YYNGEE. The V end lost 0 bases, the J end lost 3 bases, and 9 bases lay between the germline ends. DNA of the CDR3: TGTGCCAGCAGCGTAGCTGGAGGGGCTAATGAAAAACTGTTTTTT. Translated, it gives CASSVAGGANEKLFF.

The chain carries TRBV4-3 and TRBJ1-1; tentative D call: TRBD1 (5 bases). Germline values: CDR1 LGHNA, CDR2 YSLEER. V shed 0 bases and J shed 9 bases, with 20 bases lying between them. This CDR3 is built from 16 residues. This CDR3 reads CASSQDRGSKASKAFF. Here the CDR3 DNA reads TGCGCCAGCAGCCAAGATAGGGGAAGTAAGGCCTCGAAAGCTTTCTTT.

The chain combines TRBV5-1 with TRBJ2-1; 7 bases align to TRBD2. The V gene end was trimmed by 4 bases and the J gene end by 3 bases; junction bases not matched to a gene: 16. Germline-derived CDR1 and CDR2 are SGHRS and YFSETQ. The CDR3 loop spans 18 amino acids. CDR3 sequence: CASSNGYSGNAIYNEQFF. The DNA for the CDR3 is TGCGCCAGCAGCAACGGGTACAGCGGGAACGCCATCTACAATGAGCAGTTCTTC.

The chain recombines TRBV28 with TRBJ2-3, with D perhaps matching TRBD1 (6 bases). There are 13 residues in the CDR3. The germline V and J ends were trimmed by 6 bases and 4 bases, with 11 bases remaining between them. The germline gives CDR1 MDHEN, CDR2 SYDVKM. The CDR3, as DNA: TGTGCCAGCAGCCGCAGGGGCCCAGATACGCAGTATTTT. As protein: CASSRRGPDTQYF.

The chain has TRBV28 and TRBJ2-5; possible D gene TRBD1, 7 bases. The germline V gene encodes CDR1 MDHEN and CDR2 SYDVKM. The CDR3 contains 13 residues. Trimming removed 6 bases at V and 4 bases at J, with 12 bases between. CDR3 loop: CASREGARETQYF. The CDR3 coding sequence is TGTGCCAGCAGGGAGGGGGCTCGAGAGACCCAGTACTTC.

CDR3 in amino acids: CASSPISVDTQYF. The CDR3 DNA reads as TGTGCCAGCAGCCCCATCAGCGTCGATACGCAGTATTTT. The chain links TRBV7-2 to TRBJ2-3; no definite D call. The CDR3 length is 13 residues. CDR1 SGHTA and CDR2 FQGNSA come from the germline V gene. Between the trimmed V and J ends, which lost 5 bases and 6 bases, there was a span of 12 bases.

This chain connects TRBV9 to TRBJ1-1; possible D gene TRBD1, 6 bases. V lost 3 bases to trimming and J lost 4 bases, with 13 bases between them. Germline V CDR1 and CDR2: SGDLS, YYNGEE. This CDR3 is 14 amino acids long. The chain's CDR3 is CASSAGGYGTEAFF. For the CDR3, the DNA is TGTGCCAGCAGCGCGGGGGGCTATGGCACTGAAGCTTTCTTT.

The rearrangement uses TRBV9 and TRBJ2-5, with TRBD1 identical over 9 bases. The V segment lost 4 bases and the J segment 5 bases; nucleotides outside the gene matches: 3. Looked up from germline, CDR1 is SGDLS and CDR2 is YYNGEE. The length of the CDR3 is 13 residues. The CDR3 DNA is TGTGCCAGCAGCCGGGACAGGGTCGAGACCCAGTACTTC. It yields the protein CASSRDRVETQYF.

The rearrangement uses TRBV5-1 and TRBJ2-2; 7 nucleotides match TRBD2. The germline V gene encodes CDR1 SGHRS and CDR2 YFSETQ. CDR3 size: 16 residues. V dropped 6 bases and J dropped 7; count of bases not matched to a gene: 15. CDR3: CASTQAGELRGGELFF. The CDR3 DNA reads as TGCGCCAGCACCCAGGCGGGGGAACTCCGGGGCGGGGAGCTGTTTTTT.

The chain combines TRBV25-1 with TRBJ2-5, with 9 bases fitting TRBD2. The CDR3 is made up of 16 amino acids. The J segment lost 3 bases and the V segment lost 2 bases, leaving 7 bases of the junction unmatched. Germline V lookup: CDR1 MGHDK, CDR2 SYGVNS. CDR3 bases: TGTGCCAGCAGTGAAGGCGGGAGGGCGGGTAAAGAGACCCAGTACTTC. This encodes CASSEGGRAGKETQYF.

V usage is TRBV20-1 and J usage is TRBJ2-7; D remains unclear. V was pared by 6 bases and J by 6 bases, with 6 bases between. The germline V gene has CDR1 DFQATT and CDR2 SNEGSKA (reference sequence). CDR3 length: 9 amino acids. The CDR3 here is CSALSEQYF. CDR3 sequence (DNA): TGCAGTGCGTTGAGCGAGCAGTACTTC.

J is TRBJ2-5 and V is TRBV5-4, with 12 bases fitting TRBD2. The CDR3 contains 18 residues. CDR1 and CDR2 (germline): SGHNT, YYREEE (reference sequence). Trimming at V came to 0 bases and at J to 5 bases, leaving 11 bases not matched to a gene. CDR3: CASSLAKTSGSRLETQYF. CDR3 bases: TGTGCCAGCAGCTTGGCCAAGACTAGCGGGAGCCGTTTGGAGACCCAGTACTTC. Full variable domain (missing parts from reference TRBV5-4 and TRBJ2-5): ETGVTQSPTHLIKTRGQQVTLRCSSQSGHNTVSWYQQALGQGPQFIFQYYREEENGRGNFPPRFSGLQFPNYSSELNVNALELDDSALYLCASSLAKTSGSRLETQYFGPGTRLLVL.

CDR3 sequence reads: CAIPGATDTQYF. CDR3 DNA: TGTGCCATCCCTGGGGCCACAGATACGCAGTATTTT. V is TRBV27 and J is TRBJ2-3, with D possibly TRBD1 on 5 matching bases. V gave up 10 bases and J gave up 2 bases, with 10 bases separating them. CDR1 MNHEY and CDR2 SMNVEV come from the germline V gene (reference sequence). The CDR3 contains 12 residues.

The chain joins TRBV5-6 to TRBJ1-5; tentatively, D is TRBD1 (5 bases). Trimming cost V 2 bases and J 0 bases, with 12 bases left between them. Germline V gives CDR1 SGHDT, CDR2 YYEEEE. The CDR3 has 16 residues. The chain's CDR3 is CASSLGGAFSNQPQHF. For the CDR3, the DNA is TGTGCCAGCAGCTTAGGAGGGGCGTTTAGCAATCAGCCCCAGCATTTT.

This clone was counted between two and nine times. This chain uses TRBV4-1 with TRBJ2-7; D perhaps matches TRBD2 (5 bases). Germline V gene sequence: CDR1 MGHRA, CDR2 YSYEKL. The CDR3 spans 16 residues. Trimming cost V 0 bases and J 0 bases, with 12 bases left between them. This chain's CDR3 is CASSQEEAGYSYEQYF. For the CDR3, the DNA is TGCGCCAGCAGCCAAGAGGAGGCAGGTTACTCCTACGAGCAGTACTTC.

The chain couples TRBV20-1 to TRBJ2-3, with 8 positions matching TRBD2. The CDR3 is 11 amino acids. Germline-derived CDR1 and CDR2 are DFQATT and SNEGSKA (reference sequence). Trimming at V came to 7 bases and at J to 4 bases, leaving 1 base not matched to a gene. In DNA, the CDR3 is TGCAGTGGTAGCGGGGCAGATACGCAGTATTTT. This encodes CSGSGADTQYF.

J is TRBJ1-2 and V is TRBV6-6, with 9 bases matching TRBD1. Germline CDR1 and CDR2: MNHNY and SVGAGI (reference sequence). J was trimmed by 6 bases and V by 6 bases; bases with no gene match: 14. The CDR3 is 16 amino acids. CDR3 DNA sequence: TGTGCCAGCAGCTGGACAGGGGAACCCCCAAGCCATGGCTACACCTTC. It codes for CASSWTGEPPSHGYTF.

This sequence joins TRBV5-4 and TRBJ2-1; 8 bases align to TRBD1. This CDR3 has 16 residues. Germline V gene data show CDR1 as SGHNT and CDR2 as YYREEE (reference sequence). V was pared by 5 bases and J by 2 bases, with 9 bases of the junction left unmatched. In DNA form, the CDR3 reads TGTGCCAGCAGACCTGGACAGGGAGGAACCTACAATGAGCAGTTCTTC. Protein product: CASRPGQGGTYNEQFF.

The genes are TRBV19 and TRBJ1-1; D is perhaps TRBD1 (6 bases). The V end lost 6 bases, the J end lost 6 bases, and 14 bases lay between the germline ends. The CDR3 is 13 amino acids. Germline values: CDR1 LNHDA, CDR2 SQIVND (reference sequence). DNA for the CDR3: TGTGCCAGTAGCGCAGGACAGTACTCTGAAGCTTTCTTT. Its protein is CASSAGQYSEAFF.

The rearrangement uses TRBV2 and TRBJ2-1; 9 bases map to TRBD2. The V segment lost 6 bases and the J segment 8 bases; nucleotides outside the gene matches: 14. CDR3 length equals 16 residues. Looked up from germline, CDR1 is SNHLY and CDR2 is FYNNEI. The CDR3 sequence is CASSHAGGATRDEQFF. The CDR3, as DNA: TGTGCCAGCAGCCACGCGGGGGGGGCCACACGGGATGAGCAGTTCTTC.

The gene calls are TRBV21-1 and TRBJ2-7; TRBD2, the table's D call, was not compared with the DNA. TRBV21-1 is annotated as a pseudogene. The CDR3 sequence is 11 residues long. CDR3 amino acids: CASSKWGGPYF. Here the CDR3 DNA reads TGTGCCAGCAGCAAATGGGGAGGGCCATACTTC.

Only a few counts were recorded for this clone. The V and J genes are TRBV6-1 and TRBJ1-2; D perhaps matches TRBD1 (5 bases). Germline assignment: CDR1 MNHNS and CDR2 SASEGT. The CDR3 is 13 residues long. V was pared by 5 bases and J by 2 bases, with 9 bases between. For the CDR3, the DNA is TGTGCCAGCAGTCTGACAGTGAACTATGGCTACACCTTC. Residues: CASSLTVNYGYTF.

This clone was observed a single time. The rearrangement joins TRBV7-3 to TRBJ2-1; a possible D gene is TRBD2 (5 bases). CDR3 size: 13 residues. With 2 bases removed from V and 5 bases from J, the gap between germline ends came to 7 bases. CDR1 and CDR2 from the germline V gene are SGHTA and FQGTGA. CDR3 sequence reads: CASSLSRDNEQFF. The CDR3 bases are TGTGCCAGCAGCTTATCGAGGGACAATGAGCAGTTCTTC.

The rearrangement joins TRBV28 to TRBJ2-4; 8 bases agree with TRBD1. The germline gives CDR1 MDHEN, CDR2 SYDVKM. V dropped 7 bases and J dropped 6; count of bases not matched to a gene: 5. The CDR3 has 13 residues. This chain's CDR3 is CASKDRASNIQYF. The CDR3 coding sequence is TGTGCCAGCAAGGACAGGGCATCAAACATTCAGTACTTC.

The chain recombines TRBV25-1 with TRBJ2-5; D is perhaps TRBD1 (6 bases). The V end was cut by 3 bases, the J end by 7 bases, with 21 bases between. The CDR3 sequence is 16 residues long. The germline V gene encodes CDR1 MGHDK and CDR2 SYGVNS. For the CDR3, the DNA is TGTGCCAGCAGTGATAATTCCGGGACAAGGGTTTCGACCCAGTACTTC. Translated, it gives CASSDNSGTRVSTQYF.

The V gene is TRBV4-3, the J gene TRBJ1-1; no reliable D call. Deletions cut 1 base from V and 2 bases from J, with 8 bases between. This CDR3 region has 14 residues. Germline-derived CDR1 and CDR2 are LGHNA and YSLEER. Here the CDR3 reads CASSQGRENTEAFF. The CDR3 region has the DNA TGCGCCAGCAGCCAAGGACGGGAAAACACTGAAGCTTTCTTT.

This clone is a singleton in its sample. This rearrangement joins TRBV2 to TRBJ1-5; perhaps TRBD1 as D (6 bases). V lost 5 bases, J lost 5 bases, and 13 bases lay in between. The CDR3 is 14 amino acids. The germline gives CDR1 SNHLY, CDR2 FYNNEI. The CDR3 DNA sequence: TGTGCCAGCAGTCACAGGGTATCGGATCAGCCCCAGCATTTT. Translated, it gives CASSHRVSDQPQHF.